The clone carrying this T cell receptor (beta chain) is classed as medium-sized. TCRdb reprocessed the PCR reads with MiXCR, giving one entry per CDR3 protein. The sample contains roughly 100,000 distinct CDR3 sequences, under 60% of which appear only once. These data belong to a study of CDR3 diversity in severe acne. The CDR3 is 19 amino acids. CDR1 SGHTA and CDR2 FQGNSA come from the germline V gene. J lost 4 bases, V lost 5 bases, and 10 bases had no gene match. This TCR derives from a male donor with acne. The sequenced sample was blood. V is TRBV7-2 and J is TRBJ2-2, with 16 positions matching TRBD2. CDR3 coding DNA: TGTGCCAGCAGCCCAACCGGGACTAGCGGGAGGGCTCGCACCGGGGAGCTGTTTTTT. It yields the protein CASSPTGTSGRARTGELFF.